The T cell receptor beta chain under discussion was sequenced for a study of cytomegalovirus exposure and HLA in healthy donors. The overall study: Of all 400 or so donors who were genotyped, roughly 81% belonged to the Caucasian-associated ancestry cluster.

PCR primers comprised 60 Vbeta and 13 Jbeta primers. Assay: immunoSEQ multiplex PCR; the TCRdb copy retains only in-frame clones and omits some. Found here are about 130,000 clones, approximately 83% of them singletons; the top ten hold over 2.5%. With V trimmed by 5 bases and J by 6 bases, 6 bases remained unmatched. Germline V CDR1 and CDR2: SEHNR, FQNEAQ (reference sequence). This CDR3 spans 15 amino acids. General observations from the study: In a later analysis, productive TCRs from donors in an Asian-associated ancestry cluster reportedly carried fewer N-insertions than the cohort mean. It is likely that the observed cluster of highly shared sequence variants was a sequencing artifact. For TCR beta chains, V- and J-gene trimming was later linked to a missense DCLRE1C variant.

The sample holds a few counts of this clone. Its antigen is still unknown. The sample taken for sequencing was PBMCs. This clonotype originated in a man aged 35-49 years in good health and CMV-seronegative. This rearrangement joins TRBV7-9 to TRBJ2-1; 11 nucleotides agree with TRBD1. In DNA, the CDR3 is TGTGCCAGCAGCGCCGGGACAGGGGGGCCCAATGAGCAGTTCTTC. The encoded protein is CASSAGTGGPNEQFF.